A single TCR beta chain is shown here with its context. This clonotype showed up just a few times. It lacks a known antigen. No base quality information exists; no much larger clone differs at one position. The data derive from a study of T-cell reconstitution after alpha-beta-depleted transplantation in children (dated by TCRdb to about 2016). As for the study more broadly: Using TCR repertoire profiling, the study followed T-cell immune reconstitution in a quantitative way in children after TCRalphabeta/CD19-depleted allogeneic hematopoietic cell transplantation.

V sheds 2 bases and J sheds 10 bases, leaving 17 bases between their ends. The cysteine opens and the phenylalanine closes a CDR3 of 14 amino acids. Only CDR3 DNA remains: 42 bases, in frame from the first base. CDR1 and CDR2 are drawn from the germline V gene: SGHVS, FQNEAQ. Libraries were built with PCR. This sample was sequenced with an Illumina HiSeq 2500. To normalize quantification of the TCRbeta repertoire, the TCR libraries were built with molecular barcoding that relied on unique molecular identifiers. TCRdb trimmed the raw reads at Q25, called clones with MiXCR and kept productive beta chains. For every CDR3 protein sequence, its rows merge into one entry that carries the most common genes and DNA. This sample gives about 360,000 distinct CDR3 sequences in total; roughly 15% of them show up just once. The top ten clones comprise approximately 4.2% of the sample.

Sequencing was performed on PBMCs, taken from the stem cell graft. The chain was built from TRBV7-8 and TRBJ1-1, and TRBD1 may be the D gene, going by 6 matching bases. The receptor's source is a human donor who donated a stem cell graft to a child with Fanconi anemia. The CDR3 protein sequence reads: CASSLKGEGLIAFF. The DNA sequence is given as TGTGCCAGCAGCTTAAAGGGGGAGGGGTTGATAGCTTTCTTT.